These T cell receptor beta chains were read from a single sample in a study of T cell responses to AZD1222 COVID-19 vaccine. Profiled with immunoSEQ multiplex PCR; TCRdb holds only in-frame clones, not every one. The sample contains some 130,000 clones, over 85% of which appear only once. This specimen was peripheral blood, taken on day 0 of AZD1222 vaccination. The receptors were gathered from an adult in good health. Both conserved end residues are part of each CDR3. Each record gives: CDR3 length, V gene, clone size, J gene, D gene, CDR3 protein, CDR3 DNA. A D gene is named only where the DNA matches it firmly. Where a row states a size, it is once, few, many or the class of an expanded clone; other rows omit it.

13	TRBV3-1/TRBV3-2	-	TRBJ1-2	-	CASSPDGDYGYTF	TGTGCCAGCAGTCCTGACGGAGACTATGGCTACACCTTC
12	TRBV25-1	-	TRBJ1-2	-	CASRASVYGYTF	TGTGCCAGCAGAGCATCGGTTTATGGCTACACCTTC
15	TRBV5-3	-	TRBJ1-5	-	CARSLAVQGNQPQHF	TGTGCCAGAAGCTTGGCCGTACAGGGAAATCAGCCCCAGCATTTT
14	TRBV5-1	once	TRBJ1-6	TRBD1	CASSPGQGNSPLHF	TGCGCCAGCAGCCCAGGACAGGGCAATTCACCCCTCCACTTT
16	TRBV5-1	few	TRBJ2-7	TRBD2	CASSLGLLAGPAEQYF	TGCGCCAGCAGCTTGGGTCTTCTAGCGGGACCCGCGGAGCAGTACTTC
14	TRBV5-1	-	TRBJ1-5	-	CASSVAGDDQPQHF	TGCGCCAGCAGCGTGGCAGGGGACGATCAGCCCCAGCATTTT
15	TRBV6-5	-	TRBJ2-5	TRBD2	CASSSPTSGQETQYF	TGTGCCAGCAGTTCCCCGACTAGCGGCCAAGAGACCCAGTACTTC
14	TRBV15	-	TRBJ2-7	-	CATSRDRVRDEQYF	TGTGCCACCAGCAGAGATCGGGTGAGGGACGAGCAGTACTTC
16	TRBV7-9	once	TRBJ1-3	-	CASSLMEGLGGNTIYF	TGTGCCAGCAGCTTAATGGAGGGTTTGGGTGGTAACACCATATATTTT
15	TRBV6-5	-	TRBJ1-1	-	CASSSRARTNTEAFF	TGTGCCAGCAGCTCTCGTGCGAGGACGAACACTGAAGCTTTCTTT
18	TRBV9	-	TRBJ2-6	-	CASSVVSGSTSGANVLTF	TGTGCCAGCAGCGTAGTTTCTGGGTCTACTTCTGGGGCCAACGTCCTGACTTTC
12	TRBV30	-	TRBJ1-1	-	CAWSRSLIGPFF	TGTGCCTGGAGCCGAAGTTTGATTGGGCCTTTCTTT
13	TRBV5-4	-	TRBJ2-7	-	CASSRDGSYEQYF	TGTGCCAGCAGCAGGGACGGCTCCTACGAGCAGTACTTC
16	TRBV18	-	TRBJ2-2	TRBD2	CASSPKLAGDHGELFF	TGTGCCAGCTCACCCAAACTAGCGGGAGATCACGGGGAGCTGTTTTTT
18	TRBV11-2	-	TRBJ1-2	-	CASSLAPPPRQAPNGYTF	TGTGCCAGCAGCTTAGCCCCCCCTCCCCGGCAGGCACCTAATGGCTACACCTTC
13	TRBV11-2	-	TRBJ1-2	-	CASSLNPMGGYTF	TGTGCCAGCAGCTTAAACCCGATGGGTGGCTACACCTTC
13	TRBV10-1	few	TRBJ2-1	TRBD1	CASSESRDRDQFF	TGCGCCAGCAGTGAGTCGAGGGACAGGGACCAGTTCTTC
13	TRBV27	once	TRBJ1-3	-	CASSLALGNTIYF	TGTGCCAGCAGTTTAGCGTTAGGAAACACCATATATTTT
14	TRBV7-8	-	TRBJ1-4	TRBD1	CASSMGTENEKLFF	TGTGCCAGCAGCATGGGGACAGAAAATGAAAAACTGTTTTTT
14	TRBV7-2	-	TRBJ1-4	-	CASTSFRVDEKLFF	TGTGCCAGCACAAGTTTTCGGGTTGATGAAAAACTGTTTTTT
20	TRBV28	-	TRBJ1-1	-	CASSSGRRWLPRWWPMGAFF	TGTGCCAGCAGTTCAGGAAGACGCTGGCTTCCTCGATGGTGGCCTATGGGGGCTTTCTTT
13	TRBV5-4	-	TRBJ2-3	-	CASSPTYEGTQYF	TGTGCCAGCAGCCCTACATACGAAGGGACGCAGTATTTT
13	TRBV7-2	-	TRBJ1-1	-	CASVRQMNTEAFF	TGTGCCAGCGTCCGGCAGATGAACACTGAAGCTTTCTTT
18	TRBV27	-	TRBJ1-1	TRBD1	CASSLFFRGRGRGTEAFF	TGTGCCAGCAGTTTATTTTTCAGGGGGCGAGGAAGGGGCACTGAAGCTTTCTTT
14	TRBV6-5	-	TRBJ1-2	TRBD1	CASIGQGPNYGYTF	TGTGCCAGCATAGGACAGGGACCTAACTATGGCTACACCTTC
13	TRBV5-6	-	TRBJ1-2	-	CASILQGGDGYTF	TGTGCCAGCATCTTACAGGGAGGGGATGGCTACACCTTC
14	TRBV15	-	TRBJ2-5	TRBD1	CATSRVTGQETQYF	TGTGCCACCAGCAGAGTGACAGGGCAAGAGACCCAGTACTTC
13	TRBV5-1	-	TRBJ1-4	-	CASGGHGGEKLFF	TGCGCCAGCGGTGGGCACGGAGGTGAAAAACTGTTTTTT
15	TRBV13	-	TRBJ2-7	TRBD1	CASQKGGQGTYEQYF	TGTGCCAGCCAAAAGGGAGGACAGGGCACCTACGAGCAGTACTTC
16	TRBV27	-	TRBJ2-1	TRBD1	CASSLFGTVNANEQFF	TGTGCCAGCAGTTTATTCGGGACAGTCAACGCTAATGAGCAGTTCTTC
12	TRBV14	-	TRBJ1-2	-	CASSQAVYGYTF	TGTGCCAGCAGCCAGGCGGTCTATGGCTACACCTTC
15	TRBV5-5	few	TRBJ2-2	TRBD1	CASSFPQGAPGELFF	TGTGCCAGCAGCTTCCCACAGGGGGCGCCCGGGGAGCTGTTTTTT
12	TRBV9	-	TRBJ1-1	-	CASSPLNTEAFF	TGTGCCAGCAGCCCCCTGAACACTGAAGCTTTCTTT
15	TRBV28	-	TRBJ2-7	-	CASNPLGFPSYEQYF	TGTGCCAGCAACCCCCTGGGCTTTCCGTCCTACGAGCAGTACTTC
17	TRBV27	-	TRBJ2-1	TRBD2	CASSLERTSGSRNEQFF	TGTGCCAGCAGTTTAGAAAGGACTAGCGGGAGTCGAAATGAGCAGTTCTTC
15	TRBV27	-	TRBJ2-2	-	CASSYRGGNTGELFF	TGTGCCAGCAGTTACAGGGGGGGGAACACCGGGGAGCTGTTTTTT
13	TRBV27	-	TRBJ1-1	-	CASSLWGHTEAFF	TGTGCCAGCAGTTTATGGGGGCACACTGAAGCTTTCTTT
14	TRBV11-3	-	TRBJ1-6	-	CASSLGVTNSPLHF	TGTGCCAGCAGCTTAGGGGTAACCAATTCACCCCTCCACTTT
12	TRBV27	-	TRBJ1-2	TRBD1	CASSPTGGGYTF	TGTGCCAGCAGCCCGACAGGGGGTGGCTACACCTTC
14	TRBV10-2	-	TRBJ1-5	-	CASSATGRNQPQHF	TGCGCCAGCAGTGCGACGGGACGCAATCAGCCCCAGCATTTT
18	TRBV5-1	-	TRBJ1-1	TRBD1	CASSRSLTMGQGIPEAFF	TGCGCCAGCAGCCGATCTCTAACGATGGGACAGGGGATTCCTGAAGCTTTCTTT
16	TRBV3-1/TRBV3-2	-	TRBJ2-1	-	CASSPGASYSYNEQFF	TGTGCCAGCAGCCCAGGGGCTAGCTACTCCTACAATGAGCAGTTCTTC
17	TRBV14	-	TRBJ1-2	TRBD1	CASSRKLDRAKGYGYTF	TGTGCCAGCAGCCGAAAACTGGACAGGGCGAAGGGCTATGGCTACACCTTC
15	TRBV5-4	-	TRBJ1-4	-	CASSARWQENEKLFF	TGTGCCAGCAGCGCTCGATGGCAAGAAAATGAAAAACTGTTTTTT
12	TRBV12-3/TRBV12-4	-	TRBJ2-5	-	CASGQKQETQYF	TGTGCCTCCGGACAGAAACAAGAGACCCAGTACTTC
15	TRBV28	-	TRBJ2-7	TRBD1	CASSRTGPGTYEQYF	TGTGCCAGCAGTCGGACAGGTCCAGGAACTTACGAGCAGTACTTC
13	TRBV18	-	TRBJ1-1	-	CASSPDMNTEAFF	TGTGCCAGCTCACCCGATATGAACACTGAAGCTTTCTTT
13	TRBV7-3	once	TRBJ2-5	-	CASSSRAQETQYF	TGTGCCAGCAGCTCCAGGGCCCAAGAGACCCAGTACTTC
15	TRBV3-1/TRBV3-2	-	TRBJ1-1	-	CASRPGLAKNTEAFF	TGTGCCAGCAGGCCGGGTCTCGCTAAGAACACTGAAGCTTTCTTT
18	TRBV7-8	-	TRBJ2-3	-	CASSARVVASASTDTQYF	TGTGCCAGCAGCGCCCGGGTGGTGGCTAGCGCATCCACAGATACGCAGTATTTT
14	TRBV24-1	-	TRBJ2-5	-	CATSDVGGGKTQYF	TGTGCCACCAGTGATGTGGGGGGCGGGAAGACCCAGTACTTC
13	TRBV11-2	-	TRBJ2-3	-	CASTLGETDTQYF	TGTGCCAGCACACTGGGCGAAACAGATACGCAGTATTTT
15	TRBV19	once	TRBJ2-1	-	CASSTDREVYNEQFF	TGTGCCAGTAGTACAGACAGAGAGGTTTACAATGAGCAGTTCTTC